This T cell receptor (beta chain) was identified during a study of blood T cell repertoires in COVID-19. Using immunoSEQ multiplex PCR, the repertoire was profiled, and TCRdb retains in-frame clones only, with some absent. Here the sample spans 95,000 to 150,000 clones, about 84% being singletons. The CDR3 loop spans 15 amino acids. With 4 bases clipped from V and 3 bases from J, the junction kept 7 bases outside the gene matches. Germline lookup yields CDR1 SGHVS and CDR2 FQNEAQ. The sample was peripheral blood. The chain carries TRBV7-8 and TRBJ2-7; 9 bases map to TRBD2. The sequence was obtained from a human donor in a cohort sampled during active COVID-19. The DNA of the CDR3 is TGTGCCAGCAGCTGGACTAGCGTAGATTACTACGAGCAGTACTTC. This encodes CASSWTSVDYYEQYF.